This is a list of T cell receptor beta chains from one sample in a study of T cell responses to AZD1222 COVID-19 vaccine. Libraries were prepared by immunoSEQ multiplex PCR; TCRdb keeps only in-frame clonotypes and omits some of them. The table shows fewer than 130,000 clones, with 94% occurring only once. Specimen: peripheral blood, collected 28 days after the second AZD1222 dose. The receptors were gathered from an adult who received the AZD1222 COVID-19 vaccine. CDR3s include the opening cysteine and the closing phenylalanine or tryptophan. A D gene is named only where the DNA matches it firmly. Some rows mark clone size as missing; the rest say once, few, many or name a class of expanded clone.

j_gene: TRBJ1-4; abundance: .; v_gene: TRBV5-1; d_gene: .; CDR3nt: TGCGCCAGCAGCTTAGGGACGGCAGGGCGGAAACTGTTTTTT; CDR3aa: CASSLGTAGRKLFF
j_gene: TRBJ1-5; abundance: .; v_gene: TRBV5-5; d_gene: .; CDR3nt: TGTGCCAGCAGCTTACTAGTTAATCAGCCCCAGCATTTT; CDR3aa: CASSLLVNQPQHF
j_gene: TRBJ2-6; abundance: .; v_gene: TRBV2; d_gene: TRBD2; CDR3nt: TGTGCCAGCAGAGAATGGACTAGCGGGGGACTCCCGGGGGCCAACGTCCTGACTTTC; CDR3aa: CASREWTSGGLPGANVLTF
j_gene: TRBJ1-2; abundance: .; v_gene: TRBV5-5; d_gene: .; CDR3nt: TGTGCCAGCAGCTTGATCCCTATTTCTGGCTACACCTTC; CDR3aa: CASSLIPISGYTF
j_gene: TRBJ1-1; abundance: .; v_gene: TRBV3-1/TRBV3-2; d_gene: .; CDR3nt: TGTGCCAGCACCTCTAGGGTGAACACTGAAGCTTTCTTT; CDR3aa: CASTSRVNTEAFF
j_gene: TRBJ2-2; abundance: .; v_gene: TRBV10-1; d_gene: .; CDR3nt: TGCGCCAGCAGTTTCGGCAGCCCCGGGGAGCTGTTTTTT; CDR3aa: CASSFGSPGELFF
j_gene: TRBJ2-1; abundance: .; v_gene: TRBV5-6; d_gene: TRBD2; CDR3nt: TGTGCCAGCAGCTGGGGGATGACTAGCGGGAGCACTGAGCAGTTCTTC; CDR3aa: CASSWGMTSGSTEQFF
j_gene: TRBJ1-1; abundance: .; v_gene: TRBV6-1; d_gene: .; CDR3nt: TGTGCCAGCAGTGAACGTTGGGGCCGGAACACTGAAGCTTTCTTT; CDR3aa: CASSERWGRNTEAFF
j_gene: TRBJ1-4; abundance: .; v_gene: TRBV10-3; d_gene: .; CDR3nt: TGTGCCATCAGTGAGTCAGGATCGGCAATACTGTTTTTT; CDR3aa: CAISESGSAILFF
j_gene: TRBJ2-7; abundance: .; v_gene: TRBV20-1; d_gene: TRBD2; CDR3nt: TGCAGTGCTAGTGCGGGACTAGCGGGAGAAGGCTACGAGCAGTACTTC; CDR3aa: CSASAGLAGEGYEQYF
j_gene: TRBJ1-3; abundance: .; v_gene: TRBV7-9; d_gene: .; CDR3nt: TGTGCCAGCGGATTTCCAGGGGCTGGAAACACCATATATTTT; CDR3aa: CASGFPGAGNTIYF
j_gene: TRBJ1-6; abundance: .; v_gene: TRBV18; d_gene: .; CDR3nt: TGTGCCAGCTCACAACGGACGGCGAAGTACTCCTATAATTCACCCCTCCACTTT; CDR3aa: CASSQRTAKYSYNSPLHF
j_gene: TRBJ2-1; abundance: .; v_gene: TRBV5-1; d_gene: TRBD2; CDR3nt: TGCGCCAGCAGCTACCGACTAGCGGGGTACAATGAGCAGTTCTTC; CDR3aa: CASSYRLAGYNEQFF
j_gene: TRBJ1-1; abundance: .; v_gene: TRBV5-8; d_gene: .; CDR3nt: TGTGCCAGCAGCTTGCCCACTTTGAACACTGAAGCTTTCTTT; CDR3aa: CASSLPTLNTEAFF
j_gene: TRBJ1-5; abundance: .; v_gene: TRBV6-5; d_gene: .; CDR3nt: TGTGCCAGCAGTCTTTCAGGAGGTCAGCCCCAGCATTTT; CDR3aa: CASSLSGGQPQHF
j_gene: TRBJ1-3; abundance: .; v_gene: TRBV18; d_gene: .; CDR3nt: TGTGCCAGCTCACCACGAGCTTGGACAGACAGCTCTGGAAACACCATATATTTT; CDR3aa: CASSPRAWTDSSGNTIYF
j_gene: TRBJ1-2; abundance: once; v_gene: TRBV3-1/TRBV3-2; d_gene: .; CDR3nt: TGTGCCAGCAGCCAAGGAAGAGGGGTTCTTAACTATGGCTACACCTTC; CDR3aa: CASSQGRGVLNYGYTF
j_gene: TRBJ2-2; abundance: .; v_gene: TRBV5-1; d_gene: TRBD2; CDR3nt: TGCGCCAGCAGCTTAGGCCTAGCGGGAGGCACCGGGGAGCTGTTTTTT; CDR3aa: CASSLGLAGGTGELFF
j_gene: TRBJ1-4; abundance: once; v_gene: TRBV5-1; d_gene: TRBD1; CDR3nt: TGCGCCAGCAGCGGTGGTGGGACAGGGGACGGAAAACTGTTTTTT; CDR3aa: CASSGGGTGDGKLFF
j_gene: TRBJ2-3; abundance: few; v_gene: TRBV7-6; d_gene: .; CDR3nt: TGTGCCAGCAGCACGGACCCTCTAGGGCTGGATACGCAGTATTTT; CDR3aa: CASSTDPLGLDTQYF
j_gene: TRBJ1-1; abundance: .; v_gene: TRBV27; d_gene: .; CDR3nt: TGTGCCAGCAGTTTATCGAAAGGGGCGGGGAACACTGAAGCTTTCTTT; CDR3aa: CASSLSKGAGNTEAFF
j_gene: TRBJ1-5; abundance: .; v_gene: TRBV3-1/TRBV3-2; d_gene: .; CDR3nt: TGTGCCAGCAGCCAAGGGTCGTGGGGCAATCAGCCCCAGCATTTT; CDR3aa: CASSQGSWGNQPQHF
j_gene: TRBJ1-2; abundance: .; v_gene: TRBV5-4; d_gene: .; CDR3nt: TGTGCCAGCAGCTTGGCGGACGGCAACTGGGGTGGCTACACCTTC; CDR3aa: CASSLADGNWGGYTF
j_gene: TRBJ1-5; abundance: .; v_gene: TRBV6-5; d_gene: .; CDR3nt: TGTGCCAGCAGTTACTCACTGGGGTCGGGCCAGCCCCAGCATTTT; CDR3aa: CASSYSLGSGQPQHF
j_gene: TRBJ1-1; abundance: .; v_gene: TRBV9; d_gene: .; CDR3nt: TGTGCCAGCAGCGGGGCCCCGGGACTTCCCACTGAAGCTTTCTTT; CDR3aa: CASSGAPGLPTEAFF
j_gene: TRBJ2-7; abundance: .; v_gene: TRBV5-4; d_gene: TRBD2; CDR3nt: TGTGCCAGCAGCCCCGGGACTAGCGGGTACGAGCAGTACTTC; CDR3aa: CASSPGTSGYEQYF
j_gene: TRBJ1-5; abundance: .; v_gene: TRBV27; d_gene: .; CDR3nt: TGTGCCAGCAGTTTTAGTCTTATGGGGAATCAGCCCCAGCATTTT; CDR3aa: CASSFSLMGNQPQHF